These 18 T cell receptor beta chains came from one sample sequenced in a study of cytomegalovirus exposure and HLA in healthy donors. 13 Jbeta primers and 60 Vbeta primers were used for the PCR. Profiled with immunoSEQ multiplex PCR; TCRdb holds only in-frame clones, not every one. The data hold about 120,000 clones, with 75% observed a single time. The sequenced material came from PBMCs. These receptors were obtained from a woman between 18 and 30 years old in good health and CMV-seronegative.

The chain links TRBV11-2 to TRBJ2-1; a weak D match, TRBD2 (7 bases). The germline V gene encodes CDR1 SGHAT and CDR2 FQNNGV. V lost 3 bases to trimming and J lost 11 bases, with 17 bases between them. The CDR3 consists of 14 residues. CDR3 loop: CASSFWSGGGKQFF. The CDR3 nucleotides read TGTGCCAGCAGCTTTTGGTCGGGGGGCGGGAAGCAGTTCTTC.

The chain joins TRBV28 to TRBJ2-7, with unresolved D. This CDR3 is 16 amino acids long. CDR1 and CDR2 from the germline V gene are MDHEN and SYDVKM. The V and J ends lost 5 bases and 1 base respectively, with 18 bases between them. In nucleotides, the CDR3 is TGTGCCAGCAGTCCCCCGAGAGGCTCGATTTCCTACGAGCAGTACTTC. Translated, it gives CASSPPRGSISYEQYF.

This clone occurred a few times. This sequence joins TRBV6-1 and TRBJ1-6; tentatively, D is TRBD1 (5 bases). The germline V gene encodes CDR1 MNHNS and CDR2 SASEGT. Trimming shortened V by 11 bases and J by 10 bases, and 21 bases separated the two germline ends. The CDR3 sequence is 14 residues long. The CDR3 DNA is TGTGCCCACGGGGCAGGGAGGACCCAATCACCCCTCCACTTT. This translates into CAHGAGRTQSPLHF.

The chain employs TRBV27 and TRBJ1-1, with 8 positions matching TRBD1. The CDR3 contains 15 residues. CDR1 is MNHEY and CDR2 is SMNVEV in the germline V gene (reference sequence). Trimming at V came to 5 bases and at J to 4 bases, leaving 9 bases not matched to a gene. The CDR3 region has the DNA TGTGCCAGCAGTCCTCGGACAGGGTTCGTCACTGAAGCTTTCTTT. Protein sequence: CASSPRTGFVTEAFF.

This chain connects TRBV6-5 to TRBJ2-7; weak D call: TRBD2 (6 bases). CDR1 and CDR2 from the germline V gene are MNHEY and SVGAGI. Trimming removed 6 bases from V and 6 bases from J, with 18 bases in between. The CDR3 consists of 14 residues. CDR3 DNA: TGTGCCAGCAGCCGCCGTTGGACCGGGGGCGAGCAGTACTTC. As protein: CASSRRWTGGEQYF.

Only one count was recorded for this clone. The chain couples TRBV5-1 to TRBJ1-1, with TRBD1 identical over 7 bases. Germline V gene sequence: CDR1 SGHRS, CDR2 YFSETQ. V lost 0 bases, J lost 0 bases, and 5 bases stayed unmatched. The CDR3 contains 16 residues. The CDR3 reads CASSLEGGILNTEAFF. The CDR3, as DNA: TGCGCCAGCAGCTTGGAAGGGGGCATTTTGAACACTGAAGCTTTCTTT.

This clone was recorded a few times. V gene TRBV5-1 combines with J gene TRBJ2-7; no firm D call. This CDR3 spans 12 amino acids. V gave up 4 bases and J gave up 3 bases, with 8 bases separating them. Germline lookup yields CDR1 SGHRS and CDR2 YFSETQ. The CDR3 DNA reads as TGCGCCAGCAGCGGAGCGAACTACGAGCAGTACTTC. It yields the protein CASSGANYEQYF. Combining the CDR3 with reference TRBV5-1 and TRBJ2-7 gives the whole variable domain KAGVTQTPRYLIKTRGQQVTLSCSPISGHRSVSWYQQTPGQGLQFLFEYFSETQRNKGNFPGRFSGRQFSNSRSEMNVSTLELGDSALYLCASSGANYEQYFGPGTRLTVT.

This chain joins TRBV28 and TRBJ1-2, with 8 bases fitting TRBD1. Germline CDR1 reads MDHEN; CDR2 reads SYDVKM. The V segment lost 7 bases and the J segment 3 bases; nucleotides outside the gene matches: 10. The CDR3 runs to 15 residues. As DNA, the CDR3 is TGTGCCAGCACCTACCCCAGGGGGCTCGACTATGGCTACACCTTC. This sequence encodes CASTYPRGLDYGYTF.

V usage is TRBV27 and J usage is TRBJ1-2, with D possibly TRBD1 on 5 matching bases. Germline-derived CDR1 and CDR2 are MNHEY and SMNVEV (reference sequence). The V end was cut by 3 bases, the J end by 5 bases, with 22 bases between. CDR3 length equals 17 residues. The CDR3 protein is CASSLHGLGTREYGYTF. The CDR3, as DNA: TGTGCCAGCAGTTTGCATGGACTGGGGACGCGGGAATATGGCTACACCTTC.

Turning to this clone: Distinct nucleotide sequences in the sample also encode this CDR3. The chain is built from TRBV19 and TRBJ1-6; D is unclear. CDR3 length: 12 residues. The ends were cut back, 6 bases at V and 7 bases at J, with 7 bases in the middle. The V gene's germline CDR1 is LNHDA and CDR2 SQIVND (reference sequence). The CDR3 sequence is CASSLPNSPLHF. CDR3 DNA: TGTGCCAGTAGCCTCCCGAATTCACCCCTCCACTTT.

The gene calls are TRBV28 and TRBJ1-1, with TRBD1 matching over 7 bases. CDR1 and CDR2 (germline): MDHEN, SYDVKM. Trimming cost V 5 bases and J 1 base; bases outside gene matches: 4. CDR3 length equals 14 residues. The CDR3 nucleotides read TGTGCCAGCAGTACTACAGGGGCGAACACTGAAGCTTTCTTT. This sequence encodes CASSTTGANTEAFF.

This clone was seen a single time. The chain carries TRBV30 and TRBJ2-1; 7 nucleotides line up with TRBD1. Looked up from germline, CDR1 is GTSNPN and CDR2 is SVGIG (reference sequence). Trimming removed 4 bases from V and 2 bases from J; junction bases left unmatched: 8. The CDR3 consists of 15 residues. The CDR3 DNA is TGTGCCTGGACAAAGACAGGGCGGACCTACAATGAGCAGTTCTTC. Protein sequence: CAWTKTGRTYNEQFF.

V gene TRBV4-1 combines with J gene TRBJ1-3; the D gene is possibly TRBD1 (6 bases). Germline V gene sequence: CDR1 MGHRA, CDR2 YSYEKL. V was clipped by 0 bases and J by 4 bases, with 13 bases between them. The CDR3 runs 16 residues. Here the CDR3 reads CASSQDSNREGNTIYF. CDR3 in DNA: TGCGCCAGCAGCCAAGATAGTAACAGGGAAGGAAACACCATATATTTT.

The chain recombines TRBV28 with TRBJ1-1, with TRBD1 identical over 7 bases. Trimming at V came to 1 base and at J to 1 base, leaving 6 bases not matched to a gene. The CDR3 loop spans 16 amino acids. Germline V gene lookup returns CDR1 MDHEN and CDR2 SYDVKM. The CDR3 region has the DNA TGTGCCAGCAGTTTATTGGGGACAGAAGAGAACACTGAAGCTTTCTTT. It yields the protein CASSLLGTEENTEAFF.

This chain links TRBV19 with TRBJ1-2, with D possibly TRBD1 on 6 matching bases. CDR1 LNHDA and CDR2 SQIVND come from the germline V gene (reference sequence). There are 15 residues in the CDR3. Trimming removed 4 bases at V and 4 bases at J, with 16 bases between. CDR3 coding DNA: TGTGCCAGTAGTACGTCGGGGGGCCCTCGCTATGGCTACACCTTC. The encoded protein is CASSTSGGPRYGYTF.

A note on this clone: Other DNA sequences in this specimen translate into the identical CDR3. V usage is TRBV6-5 and J usage is TRBJ1-1; TRBD1 matches 10 bases. Germline CDR1 MNHEY, CDR2 SVGAGI. Unmatched junction bases numbered 2, after V lost 0 bases and J lost 4 bases. The CDR3 runs to 15 residues. The CDR3 loop reads CASSYSRTGGTEAFF. The CDR3 DNA is TGTGCCAGCAGTTACTCGAGGACAGGGGGCACTGAAGCTTTCTTT.

With regard to this clone: Distinct nucleotide sequences in the sample also encode this CDR3. This sequence joins TRBV15 and TRBJ1-5, with no clear D. Germline assignment: CDR1 LNHNV and CDR2 YYDKDF (reference sequence). Trimming pared 3 bases from V and 1 base from J, leaving 7 bases between. CDR3 length: 14 amino acids. The CDR3 reads CATSRGGSNQPQHF. The CDR3 DNA follows: TGTGCCACCAGCAGGGGAGGGAGCAATCAGCCCCAGCATTTT.

The V and J genes are TRBV6-6 and TRBJ1-1; D is undetermined. Trimming pared 5 bases from V and 1 base from J, leaving 8 bases between. The CDR3 length is 13 residues. Germline V gives CDR1 MNHNY, CDR2 SVGAGI (reference sequence). The CDR3: CASSANRNTEAFF. The DNA of the CDR3 is TGTGCCAGCAGTGCCAACAGGAACACTGAAGCTTTCTTT.